This section outlines one T cell receptor (beta chain) sequence together with its context. Its matching antigen is unknown. These data originate in a study of cytomegalovirus exposure and HLA in healthy donors. Points from the study as a whole: About 150 TCR beta chains were listed as cytomegalovirus-associated.

Germline V gives CDR1 MNHNS, CDR2 SASEGT. This CDR3 is built from 15 residues. Trimming removed 5 bases from V and 4 bases from J, with 14 bases in between. PCR used 60 Vbeta primers and 13 Jbeta primers. The method was immunoSEQ multiplex PCR; TCRdb's version includes in-frame clones alone and lacks a portion of them. The sample holds about 170,000 clones, roughly 80% seen once. The receptor comes from a female donor in good health and CMV-seronegative. The sample taken for sequencing was PBMCs. This chain connects TRBV6-1 to TRBJ2-2; possible D gene TRBD1, 7 bases. The DNA of the CDR3 is TGTGCCAGCAGTCCACGACAGGGACTCACCGGGGAGCTGTTTTTT. This gives the protein CASSPRQGLTGELFF.